This T cell receptor (beta chain) emerged from a study of blood T cell repertoires in COVID-19. Study details: Sites across the United States, Italy and Spain contributed samples from acute and convalescent COVID-19. PBMCs, B-cell-depleted T cells, or T cells were the source of the cDNA or gDNA that made up the material.

Original handling: Quantification of nucleated cells was approximated via reference gene primer amplification. Assay used: immunoSEQ multiplex PCR; TCRdb lists only in-frame clones, some missing. That table gives V, J and clone size, and the DNA gave D and trimming. The sample consists of about 80,000 clones, roughly 88% of them appearing once. V gave up 6 bases and J gave up 3 bases; unmatched junction bases: 7. Per the germline V gene, CDR1 is MDHEN and CDR2 is SYDVKM. This CDR3 is built from 15 residues. V and J are TRBV28 and TRBJ1-2; TRBD1 aligns across 10 bases. The TCR originated in a man between 65 and 85 years old with acute or convalescent COVID-19. Sequenced material: peripheral blood. The CDR3 region has the DNA TGTGCCAGCAGAACCGGGACAGGGGTTTACTATGGCTACACCTTC. The encoded protein is CASRTGTGVYYGYTF.